The 26 T cell receptor beta chains below all came from one sample that was sequenced in a study of blood T cell repertoires in COVID-19. Profiling relied on immunoSEQ multiplex PCR, and the TCRdb table lists in-frame clones only, not all of them. The table records 140,000 or so clones, roughly four fifths of them present only once. Sequencing used PBMCs or T cells enriched from blood (not recorded which). The receptor set was obtained from a man aged 45-60 years who had recovered from COVID-19.

The genes are TRBV13 and TRBJ2-1; 13 bases are a match to TRBD2. After removal of 5 bases from V and 6 bases from J, the junction contained 7 bases not matched to a gene. The germline V gene encodes CDR1 PRHDT and CDR2 FYEKMQ (reference sequence). CDR3 length: 16 amino acids. In DNA form, the CDR3 reads TGTGCCAGCAGCCCACGGACTAGCGGGGGCTCCAATGAGCAGTTCTTC. Translation: CASSPRTSGGSNEQFF.

This clone appeared once. V gene TRBV5-6 combines with J gene TRBJ1-1; TRBD1 might be the D (5 bases). The germline V gene has CDR1 SGHDT and CDR2 YYEEEE. This CDR3 contains 13 residues. V was shortened by 1 base and J by 4 bases, with 8 bases between the two germline ends. The CDR3 region is CASSLSGGTEAFF. The CDR3 bases are TGTGCCAGCAGCTTGTCCGGGGGCACTGAAGCTTTCTTT. Based on the CDR3 plus reference TRBV5-6 and TRBJ1-1, the full variable domain is DAGVTQSPTHLIKTRGQQVTLRCSPKSGHDTVSWYQQALGQGPQFIFQYYEEEERQRGNFPDRFSGHQFPNYSSELNVNALLLGDSALYLCASSLSGGTEAFFGQGTRLTVV.

The count of this clone is one. V usage is TRBV3-1 (or the pseudogene TRBV3-2) and J usage is TRBJ2-7, with 9 bases identical to TRBD1. Germline CDR1 reads LGHDT; CDR2 reads YNNKEL (reference sequence). V trimming: 4 bases; J trimming: 0 bases; junction bases outside the gene matches: 13. The CDR3 sequence is 18 residues long. The CDR3 sequence is CASSPIPGQGENSYEQYF. DNA for the CDR3: TGTGCCAGCAGCCCGATCCCGGGACAGGGAGAAAACTCCTACGAGCAGTACTTC.

A single count supports this clone. V gene TRBV30 combines with J gene TRBJ2-3; D may be TRBD2 (6 bases). This CDR3 is 12 amino acids long. Germline loops: CDR1 GTSNPN, CDR2 SVGIG (reference sequence). V was trimmed by 4 bases and J by 1 base, leaving 6 bases between them. CDR3 loop: CAWTSGTDTQYF. The CDR3 DNA follows: TGTGCCTGGACTAGCGGCACAGATACGCAGTATTTT.

This sequence joins TRBV19 and TRBJ1-3; a weak D match, TRBD1 (6 bases). This CDR3 contains 16 residues. Trimming stripped 3 bases from V and 0 bases from J, with 12 bases between. The germline CDR1 and CDR2 sequences are LNHDA and SQIVND (reference sequence). The chain's CDR3 is CASSMTGGRSGNTIYF. The DNA of the CDR3 is TGTGCCAGTAGTATGACTGGGGGCCGCTCTGGAAACACCATATATTTT.

This clone has a single count. This chain uses TRBV7-2 with TRBJ2-3; 7 nucleotides line up with TRBD1. The trim removed 7 bases at V and 0 bases at J, leaving 4 bases unmatched. The CDR3 is 14 amino acids. Germline lookup yields CDR1 SGHTA and CDR2 FQGNSA. Here the CDR3 DNA reads TGTGCCAGCACCCCACAGGGGAGCACAGATACGCAGTATTTT. Translated: CASTPQGSTDTQYF.

This chain uses TRBV3-1 (or the pseudogene TRBV3-2) with TRBJ2-7; the D gene is possibly TRBD1 (6 bases). CDR1 and CDR2 (germline): LGHDT, YNNKEL (reference sequence). The CDR3 spans 12 residues. V was clipped by 4 bases and J by 6 bases, with 10 bases between them. CDR3 in amino acids: CASSPQGSEQYF. The CDR3 DNA sequence: TGTGCCAGCAGCCCACAGGGCAGCGAGCAGTACTTC.

This chain connects TRBV7-2 to TRBJ2-3, with unresolved D. Germline-derived CDR1 and CDR2 are SGHTA and FQGNSA. The CDR3 totals 13 residues. Trimming pared 5 bases from V and 5 bases from J, leaving 11 bases between. CDR3 coding DNA: TGTGCCAGCAGCCGCGGCGCCATAGATACGCAGTATTTT. Its translation: CASSRGAIDTQYF. The full variable domain, in which reference TRBV7-2 and TRBJ2-3 provide the parts outside the CDR3, is GAGVSQSPSNKVTEKGKDVELRCDPISGHTALYWYRQSLGQGLEFLIYFQGNSAPDKSGLPSDRFSAERTGGSVSTLTIQRTQQEDSAVYLCASSRGAIDTQYFGPGTRLTVL.

The chain has TRBV5-4 and TRBJ1-2; tentative D call: TRBD1 (5 bases). Between the trimmed V and J ends, which lost 0 bases and 10 bases, there was a span of 16 bases. Germline V CDR1 and CDR2: SGHNT, YYREEE (reference sequence). The CDR3 spans 14 residues. This CDR3 reads CASSLGSGWSSYTF. The CDR3 DNA follows: TGTGCCAGCAGCTTGGGATCAGGGTGGTCGTCCTACACCTTC.

The chain joins TRBV4-1 to TRBJ1-5; D uncertain. V lost 5 bases to trimming and J lost 3 bases, with 14 bases between them. The CDR3 runs to 15 residues. Looked up from germline, CDR1 is MGHRA and CDR2 is YSYEKL. CDR3 nucleotide sequence: TGCGCCAGCAGCACCCGGGGAGGGATCAATCAGCCCCAGCATTTT. Translation: CASSTRGGINQPQHF.

A few counts support this clone. This chain uses TRBV5-4 with TRBJ1-1, with 7 bases lining up with TRBD1. Trimming removed 9 bases from V and 0 bases from J; junction bases left unmatched: 2. Germline CDR1 is SGHNT and CDR2 is YYREEE (reference sequence). The length of the CDR3 is 12 residues. CDR3 coding DNA: TGTGCCACCGGACAGGTGAACACTGAAGCTTTCTTT. It is translated as CATGQVNTEAFF.

The rearrangement uses TRBV5-4 and TRBJ1-1; TRBD1 might be the D (6 bases). The germline V gene has CDR1 SGHNT and CDR2 YYREEE (reference sequence). The CDR3 consists of 16 residues. The V end was cut by 0 bases, the J end by 9 bases, with 21 bases between. In DNA, the CDR3 is TGTGCCAGCAGCTTGGCGGGGGGAGGGGGTAAGGGTAAAGCTTTCTTT. It is translated as CASSLAGGGGKGKAFF.

J is TRBJ1-1 and V is TRBV20-1; D unresolved. The CDR3 runs to 11 residues. The germline V and J ends were trimmed by 3 bases and 7 bases, with 9 bases remaining between them. The germline V gene has CDR1 DFQATT and CDR2 SNEGSKA (reference sequence). The CDR3 bases are TGCAGTGCTAGTCGAGGGCTTGAAGCTTTCTTT. Its translation is CSASRGLEAFF.

The chain couples TRBV2 to TRBJ1-5, with D possibly being TRBD1 (5 bases). The V end was cut by 7 bases, the J end by 7 bases, with 17 bases between. Germline V gene sequence: CDR1 SNHLY, CDR2 FYNNEI. This CDR3 has 14 amino acids. DNA for the CDR3: TGTGCCAGCACCTGGCGGGGCGGGTCACAGCCCCAGCATTTT. It yields the protein CASTWRGGSQPQHF.

The CDR3 loop reads CASSLVGTGYGYTF. The CDR3 nucleotides are TGTGCCAGCAGCTTGGTCGGAACAGGATATGGCTACACCTTC. The chain recombines TRBV5-4 with TRBJ1-2; possibly TRBD1 for D (5 bases). Trimming took off 0 bases at V and 5 bases at J, with 11 bases between the two ends. The V gene's germline CDR1 is SGHNT and CDR2 YYREEE (reference sequence). The CDR3 spans 14 residues.

The chain has TRBV2 and TRBJ2-7, with 9 bases matching TRBD1. The length of the CDR3 is 14 residues. Germline V gene data show CDR1 as SNHLY and CDR2 as FYNNEI. With V trimmed by 4 bases and J by 7 bases, 8 bases remained unmatched. The CDR3 spells CASSVEQGAREQYF. The DNA for the CDR3 is TGTGCCAGCAGTGTGGAACAGGGGGCTCGGGAGCAGTACTTC.

There are a few counts of this clone. The chain is built from TRBV5-1 and TRBJ2-2; 7 nucleotides match TRBD1. The V and J ends lost 0 bases and 3 bases, in that order; junction bases with no gene match: 2. This CDR3 has 15 residues. Germline assignment: CDR1 SGHRS and CDR2 YFSETQ. CDR3 region: CASSLDTGDTGELFF. The DNA for the CDR3 is TGCGCCAGCAGCTTGGACACAGGGGACACCGGGGAGCTGTTTTTT. Complete variable domain (other parts from reference TRBV5-1 and TRBJ2-2): KAGVTQTPRYLIKTRGQQVTLSCSPISGHRSVSWYQQTPGQGLQFLFEYFSETQRNKGNFPGRFSGRQFSNSRSEMNVSTLELGDSALYLCASSLDTGDTGELFFGEGSRLTVL.

The V call is TRBV18, the J call TRBJ2-7, with D tentatively TRBD2 (5 bases). CDR1 is KGHSH, CDR2 LQKENI, per germline. V was cut by 3 bases and J by 5 bases, with 14 bases left in between. The CDR3 covers 14 residues. CDR3 region: CASSPPNGVDEQYF. The CDR3 bases are TGTGCCAGCTCACCCCCGAACGGGGTCGACGAGCAGTACTTC.

This chain joins TRBV7-2 and TRBJ2-5, with TRBD2 matching 11 bases. The germline gives CDR1 SGHTA, CDR2 FQGNSA. The CDR3 is made up of 13 amino acids. Losses at the gene ends were 5 bases for V and 5 bases for J; bases not matched to a gene: 1. This chain's CDR3 is CASSRLAGETQYF. For the CDR3, the DNA is TGTGCCAGCAGCAGACTAGCGGGGGAGACCCAGTACTTC.

This chain links TRBV7-2 with TRBJ2-1; 12 positions agree with TRBD2. CDR3 length equals 16 residues. The V gene end was trimmed by 2 bases and the J gene end by 4 bases; junction bases not matched to a gene: 3. Germline assignment: CDR1 SGHTA and CDR2 FQGNSA. The CDR3 sequence: CASSLLAGGLYNEQFF. CDR3 sequence (DNA): TGTGCCAGCAGCTTACTAGCGGGGGGGTTGTACAATGAGCAGTTCTTC. The full variable domain, completed using reference TRBV7-2 and TRBJ2-1, is GAGVSQSPSNKVTEKGKDVELRCDPISGHTALYWYRQSLGQGLEFLIYFQGNSAPDKSGLPSDRFSAERTGGSVSTLTIQRTQQEDSAVYLCASSLLAGGLYNEQFFGPGTRLTVL.

This rearrangement joins TRBV6-4 to TRBJ1-2; tentative D call: TRBD1 (6 bases). The germline V gene encodes CDR1 MRHNA and CDR2 SNTAGT. The V end lost 3 bases, the J end lost 0 bases, and 8 bases lay between the germline ends. The CDR3 consists of 14 residues. The CDR3, as DNA: TGTGCCAGCAGTGAGGGGGCCTCTAACTATGGCTACACCTTC. This translates into CASSEGASNYGYTF.

Points on this clone: At the DNA level, this CDR3 is encoded by other sequences in the same sample as well. The rearrangement uses TRBV7-2 and TRBJ2-7, with D uncertain. CDR1 and CDR2 from the germline V gene are SGHTA and FQGNSA. The length of the CDR3 is 14 residues. V shed 0 bases and J shed 0 bases, with 6 bases lying between them. The CDR3, as DNA: TGTGCCAGCAGCTTAGCGCGAGGCTCCTACGAGCAGTACTTC. Amino acid sequence: CASSLARGSYEQYF.

This sequence joins TRBV2 and TRBJ2-5; D possibly corresponds to TRBD1 (6 bases). CDR3 length: 15 amino acids. Trimming removed 6 bases at V and 0 bases at J, with 14 bases between. The germline V gene has CDR1 SNHLY and CDR2 FYNNEI. This chain's CDR3 is CASREDRLHQETQYF. The CDR3 DNA reads as TGTGCCAGCAGGGAGGACAGACTACACCAAGAGACCCAGTACTTC.

The chain links TRBV7-3 to TRBJ1-2; the match to TRBD1 covers 7 bases. The CDR3 extends over 15 amino acids. The V segment lost 6 bases and the J segment 5 bases; nucleotides outside the gene matches: 12. Germline assignment: CDR1 SGHTA and CDR2 FQGTGA. This CDR3 reads CASREKSGQSYGYTF. The CDR3 bases are TGTGCCAGCAGAGAGAAGTCGGGACAGAGTTATGGCTACACCTTC.

J is TRBJ2-3 and V is TRBV10-1, with 7 bases identical to TRBD2. This CDR3 has 14 residues. The trim removed 0 bases at V and 5 bases at J, leaving 2 bases unmatched. Germline loops: CDR1 WNHNN, CDR2 SYGVQD (reference sequence). CDR3 bases: TGCGCCAGCAGTGAGTCGGGAGGGAGAGATACGCAGTATTTT. It is translated as CASSESGGRDTQYF.

This clone was counted once. The chain links TRBV28 to TRBJ2-3; 7 bases match TRBD2. V gave up 7 bases and J gave up 2 bases; unmatched junction bases: 6. Per germline, CDR1 MDHEN and CDR2 SYDVKM. The CDR3 extends over 14 amino acids. CDR3 DNA sequence: TGTGCCAGCACCCTAAGCGGGGTCACAGATACGCAGTATTTT. Protein product: CASTLSGVTDTQYF.